Given below is one T cell receptor (beta chain) in context. The data derive from a study of blood T cell repertoires in COVID-19. The germline V gene has CDR1 MDHEN and CDR2 SYDVKM. The CDR3 contains 14 residues. Unmatched junction bases numbered 6, after V lost 6 bases and J lost 4 bases. The protocol was immunoSEQ multiplex PCR, while the TCRdb copy is restricted to in-frame clones and leaves out a portion. The repertoire holds 75,000 or so clones, with around 90% as singletons. This receptor was taken from a man between 65 and 79 years old with acute or convalescent COVID-19. Sequenced input: peripheral blood. This sequence joins TRBV28 and TRBJ1-1; TRBD1 matches 9 bases. CDR3 in amino acids: CASSSDRGGTEAFF. CDR3 bases: TGTGCCAGCAGCTCGGACAGGGGCGGCACTGAAGCTTTCTTT.